These 13 T cell receptor beta chains were sequenced from one sample in a study of blood T cell repertoires in COVID-19. Repertoires were generated with immunoSEQ multiplex PCR, while TCRdb's copy carries only in-frame clones and drops some. The table includes a few hundred thousand clones, about 90% detected once. Sequencing was performed on peripheral blood. The receptors were sampled from a man aged 18 to 30 with active or convalescent COVID-19.

The chain joins TRBV29-1 to TRBJ2-4, with D perhaps TRBD1 (5 bases). CDR1 is SQVTM, CDR2 ANQGSEA, per germline. V was pared by 0 bases and J by 8 bases, with 11 bases between. The CDR3 length is 13 residues. CDR3 in amino acids: CSVEDAATDIQYF. The CDR3 coding sequence is TGCAGCGTTGAAGATGCAGCGACAGACATTCAGTACTTC.

The rearrangement links TRBV19 to TRBJ2-7; 10 bases are a match to TRBD2. The germline gives CDR1 LNHDA, CDR2 SQIVND (reference sequence). CDR3 length: 14 residues. V lost 7 bases, J lost 3 bases, and 6 bases stayed unmatched. The CDR3 here is CASMASGSIYEQYF. In DNA, the CDR3 is TGTGCCAGTATGGCTAGCGGGAGTATCTACGAGCAGTACTTC.

The table lists this clone with a count of one. The chain couples TRBV7-9 to TRBJ1-1; weak D call: TRBD1 (6 bases). Germline V gene sequence: CDR1 SEHNR, CDR2 FQNEAQ (reference sequence). The CDR3 spans 15 residues. The V end lost 2 bases, the J end lost 1 base, and 11 bases lay between the germline ends. CDR3 region: CASSLMGTPNTEAFF. CDR3 in DNA: TGTGCCAGCAGCTTAATGGGGACACCGAACACTGAAGCTTTCTTT.

The V and J genes are TRBV6-7 and TRBJ1-4; 9 bases fit TRBD1. TRBV6-7 is annotated as an ORF whose role is uncertain. This CDR3 contains 16 residues. Unmatched junction bases numbered 12, after V lost 8 bases and J lost 5 bases. The CDR3 DNA is TGTGCCAGCTCTGTTGGCGGGACAGGGTTGAATGAAAAACTGTTTTTT. Protein product: CASSVGGTGLNEKLFF.

The chain is built from TRBV4-1 and TRBJ2-1, with D hard to call. Deletions cut 2 bases from V and 10 bases from J, with 15 bases between. CDR1 MGHRA and CDR2 YSYEKL come from the germline V gene. The CDR3 sequence is 14 residues long. The CDR3 is CASSQPGPSREQFF. The CDR3 nucleotides are TGCGCCAGCAGCCAACCTGGCCCTTCTAGGGAGCAGTTCTTC.

V gene TRBV25-1 combines with J gene TRBJ2-7, with D possibly matching TRBD1 (6 bases). Germline assignment: CDR1 MGHDK and CDR2 SYGVNS. This CDR3 is built from 12 residues. Trimming pared 6 bases from V and 7 bases from J, leaving 13 bases between. The CDR3 region is CASSEGVGEQYF. As DNA, the CDR3 is TGTGCCAGCAGCGAGGGGGTGGGGGAGCAGTACTTC.

This clone was recorded once. The chain uses TRBV5-1 and TRBJ2-7; 7 positions match TRBD2. With V trimmed by 0 bases and J by 6 bases, 12 bases remained unmatched. CDR3 length equals 16 residues. The germline V gene encodes CDR1 SGHRS and CDR2 YFSETQ. CDR3 coding DNA: TGCGCCAGCAGCTTGGTGCCCCCGGGAGGACCGGGCGAGCAGTACTTC. It is translated as CASSLVPPGGPGEQYF.

This sequence joins TRBV19 and TRBJ2-5; 10 bases match TRBD1. This CDR3 comprises 18 residues. The germline gives CDR1 LNHDA, CDR2 SQIVND (reference sequence). With V trimmed by 0 bases and J by 0 bases, 7 bases remained unmatched. For the CDR3, the DNA is TGTGCCAGTAGTATAGATCGGTCGGGGACAGGGGACCAAGAGACCCAGTACTTC. Its translation: CASSIDRSGTGDQETQYF.

This rearrangement joins TRBV19 to TRBJ2-3; D call uncertain. The CDR3 totals 15 residues. With 3 bases removed from V and 2 bases from J, the gap between germline ends came to 12 bases. The V gene's germline CDR1 is LNHDA and CDR2 SQIVND (reference sequence). The CDR3 spells CASSISTDDTDTQYF. CDR3 sequence (DNA): TGTGCCAGTAGTATCAGTACAGATGACACAGATACGCAGTATTTT.

This CDR3 is CASSLISAQGSTYGYTF. The DNA of the CDR3 is TGTGCCAGTAGTTTAATTTCGGCACAGGGGTCAACCTATGGCTACACCTTC. The chain carries TRBV19 and TRBJ1-2; the match to TRBD1 covers 7 bases. This CDR3 region has 17 residues. Germline CDR1 reads LNHDA; CDR2 reads SQIVND (reference sequence). Trimming at V came to 5 bases and at J to 4 bases, leaving 16 bases not matched to a gene.

This rearrangement joins TRBV2 to TRBJ1-1; no reliable D call. V dropped 1 base and J dropped 1 base, with 4 bases sitting between them. This CDR3 is built from 13 residues. CDR1 is SNHLY and CDR2 is FYNNEI in the germline V gene. Here the CDR3 DNA reads TGTGCCAGCAGTGAAGATAGGAACACTGAAGCTTTCTTT. Amino acid sequence: CASSEDRNTEAFF.

The chain carries TRBV27 and TRBJ2-7; the D gene is possibly TRBD1 (6 bases). The V end lost 5 bases, the J end lost 1 base, and 12 bases lay between the germline ends. Germline CDR1 is MNHEY and CDR2 is SMNVEV (reference sequence). This CDR3 is built from 14 residues. CDR3 region: CASSRTGQSYEQYF. The DNA of the CDR3 is TGTGCCAGCAGTCGAACAGGGCAGTCCTACGAGCAGTACTTC.

This clone occurred a few times. This chain uses TRBV4-1 with TRBJ1-1; D is uncertain. The CDR3 runs to 15 residues. Trimming took off 2 bases at V and 4 bases at J, with 14 bases between the two ends. Germline assignment: CDR1 MGHRA and CDR2 YSYEKL. The DNA for the CDR3 is TGCGCCAGCAGCCAACGAAGTGATCGGGGCACTGAAGCTTTCTTT. It specifies CASSQRSDRGTEAFF.